This T cell receptor (beta chain) derives from a study of cytotoxic CD8 clonotypes in ibrutinib-treated CLL. The study's findings and limits: Contraction or stability on treatment was seen for public clonotypes, which were uncommon. Collection times varied between progressing and sustained-remission patients.

The repertoire was sequenced with immunoSEQ multiplex PCR; TCRdb's copy has only in-frame clones and lacks some. The sample gives 330,000 or so clones, roughly 70% of which show up once; about 6.7% is in the top ten. Of note for this clone: Its antigen is unknown.

V was trimmed by 0 bases and J by 2 bases, leaving 4 bases between them. The CDR3 totals 13 residues. Germline CDR1 and CDR2: SGDLS and YYNGEE. The rearrangement uses TRBV9 and TRBJ2-3; D is ambiguous. This sequence was found in a human donor with chronic lymphocytic leukemia. The sample was PBMCs, taken after 36 months of ibrutinib treatment. The CDR3 region has the DNA TGTGCCAGCAGCGTAGAGCTCACAGATACGCAGTATTTT. As protein: CASSVELTDTQYF. The full variable domain, rest sourced from reference TRBV9 and TRBJ2-3, is DSGVTQTPKHLITATGQRVTLRCSPRSGDLSVYWYQQSLDQGLQFLIQYYNGEERAKGNILERFSAQQFPDLHSELNLSSLELGDSALYFCASSVELTDTQYFGPGTRLTVL.